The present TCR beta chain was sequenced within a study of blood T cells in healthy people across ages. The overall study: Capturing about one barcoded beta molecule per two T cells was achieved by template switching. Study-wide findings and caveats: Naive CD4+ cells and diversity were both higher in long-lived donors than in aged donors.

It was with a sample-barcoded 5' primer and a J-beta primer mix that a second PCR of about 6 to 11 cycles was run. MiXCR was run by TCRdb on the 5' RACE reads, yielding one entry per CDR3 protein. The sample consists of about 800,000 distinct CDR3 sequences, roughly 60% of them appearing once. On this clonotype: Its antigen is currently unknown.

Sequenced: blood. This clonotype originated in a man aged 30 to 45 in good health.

The CDR3 DNA sequence: TGCGCCAGCAGCTTGTCAGTAGCAGCAACTAATGAAAAACTGTTTTTT. Its protein is CASSLSVAATNEKLFF. This chain joins TRBV5-1 and TRBJ1-4; D gene uncertain. V was cut by 1 base and J by 0 bases, with 10 bases left in between. The CDR3 has 16 amino acids. CDR1 is SGHRS, CDR2 YFSETQ, per germline.